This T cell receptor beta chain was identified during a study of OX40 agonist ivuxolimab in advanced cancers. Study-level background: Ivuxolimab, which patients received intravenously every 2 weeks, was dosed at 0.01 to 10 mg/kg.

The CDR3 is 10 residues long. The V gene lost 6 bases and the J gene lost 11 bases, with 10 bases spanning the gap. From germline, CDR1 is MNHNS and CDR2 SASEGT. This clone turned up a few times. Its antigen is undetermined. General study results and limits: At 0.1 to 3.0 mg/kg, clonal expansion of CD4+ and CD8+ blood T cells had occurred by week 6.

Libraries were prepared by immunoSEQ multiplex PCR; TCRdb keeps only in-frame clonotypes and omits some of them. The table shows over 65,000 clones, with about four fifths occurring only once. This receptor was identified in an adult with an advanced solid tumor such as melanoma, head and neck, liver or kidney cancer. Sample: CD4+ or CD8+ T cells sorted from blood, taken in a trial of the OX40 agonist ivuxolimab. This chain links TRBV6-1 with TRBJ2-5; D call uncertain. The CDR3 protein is CASSQSRQYF. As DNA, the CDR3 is TGTGCCAGCAGCCAAAGCCGACAGTACTTC.